The T cell receptor beta chain under discussion was sequenced for a study of blood T cell repertoires in COVID-19. Study information: Sites across the United States, Italy and Spain contributed samples from acute and convalescent COVID-19. PBMCs, B-cell-depleted T cells, or T cells were the source of the cDNA or gDNA that made up the material.

Trimming at V came to 5 bases and at J to 0 bases, leaving 11 bases not matched to a gene. The germline V gene encodes CDR1 SGHNT and CDR2 YYREEE (reference sequence). The CDR3 consists of 17 residues. Living in roughly 23 US areas, the participants were between about 18 and 100 years of age. Membership in each cohort depended on participant-reported clinical history. Assay used: immunoSEQ multiplex PCR; TCRdb lists only in-frame clones, some missing. The sample holds some 300,000 clones; around 90% are singletons and the top ten take roughly 4.3%. What was sequenced was PBMCs or T cells enriched from blood (not recorded which). The chain employs TRBV5-4 and TRBJ1-5, with 7 bases identical to TRBD1. The clonotype originates from a woman aged 18-29 years with acute COVID-19. In DNA, the CDR3 is TGTGCCAGCAGACGGGGGGGACAGCCTTATAGCAATCAGCCCCAGCATTTT. Its translation: CASRRGGQPYSNQPQHF.